This TCR beta chain is from a study of cytomegalovirus exposure and HLA in healthy donors. The CDR3 contains 13 residues. With 6 bases removed from V and 5 bases from J, the gap between germline ends came to 14 bases. Per the germline V gene, CDR1 is SQVTM and CDR2 is ANQGSEA. The PCR contained 60 Vbeta and 13 Jbeta primers. The method was immunoSEQ multiplex PCR; TCRdb's version includes in-frame clones alone and lacks a portion of them. The data include over 25,000 clones; the top ten clones carry less than 0.75%. The sequenced sample was PBMCs. This sequence joins TRBV29-1 and TRBJ1-5, with TRBD1 as a possible D gene (6 bases). The receptor was isolated from a young man in good health and CMV-seronegative. CDR3 in DNA: TGCAGCGTCAGCAGGGCAGGGGATCAGCCCCAGCATTTT. Translation: CSVSRAGDQPQHF.